Listed below are T cell receptor beta chains from one sample, sequenced in a study of cytomegalovirus exposure and HLA in healthy donors. The method was immunoSEQ multiplex PCR; TCRdb's version includes in-frame clones alone and lacks a portion of them. The sample contains 100,000 to 150,000 clones, over 65% of which appear only once. The sequencing sample was made of PBMCs. Receptor source: a woman aged 40 to 55 in good health and CMV-seropositive. Each CDR3 is given with its conserved first and last residue. D genes are given only for firm matches. Clone size, where shown, is once, few, many, or a class for clones that have expanded.

CASSLQGAGDEQYF TGTGCCAGCAGCTTGCAGGGGGCTGGGGACGAGCAGTACTTC TRBJ2-7 . TRBD1 TRBV7-9
CASSLGTVEQYF TGCGCCAGCAGCTTGGGGACAGTCGAGCAGTACTTC TRBJ2-7 . . TRBV5-1
CASSPPSTSVNTEAFF TGTGCCAGCTCACCACCATCTACCAGCGTGAACACTGAAGCTTTCTTT TRBJ1-1 . . TRBV18
CASSVPGVVGNTEAFF TGTGCCAGCAGCGTCCCAGGGGTAGTAGGGAACACTGAAGCTTTCTTT TRBJ1-1 . . TRBV7-9
CASSESGHPMAQYF TGCGCCAGCAGTGAGTCTGGACACCCCATGGCCCAGTACTTC TRBJ2-5 . . TRBV10-1
CASSLPRSGRTGELFF TGTGCCAGCAGCTTACCGAGAAGTGGGCGCACGGGGGAGCTGTTTTTT TRBJ2-2 . . TRBV11-2
CAWSKGGGQADGYTF TGTGCCTGGAGTAAAGGAGGGGGACAGGCTGATGGTTACACCTTC TRBJ1-2 . TRBD1 TRBV30
CASSFSGGGYYEQYF TGTGCCAGCAGCTTTTCCGGGGGGGGATACTACGAGCAGTACTTC TRBJ2-7 . TRBD2 TRBV5-4
CASSSGTSGSVSSDTQYF TGTGCCAGCAGTTCCGGGACTAGCGGGAGCGTTAGTTCAGATACGCAGTATTTT TRBJ2-3 few TRBD2 TRBV28
CASSLAGKRGTYSGANVLTF TGTGCCAGCAGCTTAGCCGGGAAGCGGGGTACGTACTCTGGGGCCAACGTCCTGACTTTC TRBJ2-6 few TRBD2 TRBV7-2
CASSQRGGLAKNIQYF TGTGCCAGCAGCCAAAGGGGGGGATTAGCCAAAAACATTCAGTACTTC TRBJ2-4 . . TRBV13
CASSYRQTYEQYF TGTGCCAGCAGTTACCGACAGACCTACGAGCAGTACTTC TRBJ2-7 few . TRBV6-5
CASSTLAGTYEQYF TGTGCCAGCAGTACACTAGCGGGAACCTACGAGCAGTACTTC TRBJ2-7 . TRBD2 TRBV6-1
CASSAEGYEQYF TGTGCCAGCAGCGCGGAGGGCTACGAGCAGTACTTC TRBJ2-7 . . TRBV6-6
CASSQSGLSNYEQYF TGTGCCAGCAGCCAGAGCGGACTATCTAACTACGAGCAGTACTTC TRBJ2-7 . . TRBV7-2
CASSVGTGGYGYTF TGTGCCAGCAGCGTAGGGACAGGGGGCTATGGCTACACCTTC TRBJ1-2 . TRBD1 TRBV7-9
CASSEVGQGREKLFF TGTGCCAGCAGTGAAGTCGGACAGGGAAGGGAAAAACTGTTTTTT TRBJ1-4 . TRBD1 TRBV25-1
CASSLWTSGSSYEQYF TGTGCCAGCAGTTTGTGGACTAGCGGGTCCTCCTACGAGCAGTACTTC TRBJ2-7 . TRBD2 TRBV28
CASSPGQGENTIYF TGTGCCAGCAGCCCGGGACAGGGGGAAAACACCATATATTTT TRBJ1-3 . TRBD1 TRBV13
CASSLSGAEWETQYF TGTGCCAGCAGTCTAAGCGGGGCAGAATGGGAGACCCAGTACTTC TRBJ2-5 few TRBD2 TRBV27
CARGRDGTDTQYF TGTGCCAGGGGGCGGGATGGCACAGATACGCAGTATTTT TRBJ2-3 . . TRBV6-1
CASSPGTKETQYF TGTGCCAGCAGCCCCGGAACTAAAGAGACCCAGTACTTC TRBJ2-5 once . TRBV7-2
CASGSAGDNEQFF TGCGCCAGCGGGTCGGCAGGGGACAATGAGCAGTTCTTC TRBJ2-1 . . TRBV5-1
CASSPRQGRETQYF TGTGCCAGCAGCCCCAGACAGGGGAGAGAGACCCAGTACTTC TRBJ2-5 . TRBD1 TRBV6-1
CASRETGDYGYTF TGTGCCAGCAGGGAAACCGGGGACTATGGCTACACCTTC TRBJ1-2 . . TRBV6-1
CASSLDGGDTDTQYF TGCGCCAGCAGCTTGGACGGGGGGGACACAGATACGCAGTATTTT TRBJ2-3 . TRBD2 TRBV5-1
CASSKGSLAGHSYNEQFF TGTGCCAGCAGCAAAGGAAGTCTAGCGGGCCACTCCTACAATGAGCAGTTCTTC TRBJ2-1 . . TRBV21-1
CASSERNEGVGYGYTF TGTGCCAGCAGTGAACGTAATGAGGGGGTTGGCTATGGCTACACCTTC TRBJ1-2 many . TRBV6-1
CAISENPAGVNEQFF TGTGCCATCAGTGAGAATCCAGCGGGAGTGAATGAGCAGTTCTTC TRBJ2-1 . TRBD2 TRBV10-3
CASSPRDRVGYTF TGTGCCAGCAGCCCGCGGGACAGGGTTGGCTACACCTTC TRBJ1-2 few TRBD1 TRBV5-8
CASSSDRAPGELFF TGCGCCAGCAGCTCGGACAGGGCCCCCGGGGAGCTGTTTTTT TRBJ2-2 . TRBD1 TRBV5-1
CASGRTEAFF TGTGCCAGCGGGAGAACTGAAGCTTTCTTT TRBJ1-1 few . TRBV6-1
CASSETTTSGPRFGDF TGTGCCAGCAGTGAAACTACGACTAGCGGGCCTCGCTTCGGGGACTTC TRBJ2-5 . TRBD2 TRBV6-1
CASSIAGQTSYEQYF TGTGCCAGTAGTATTGCAGGACAGACCTCCTACGAGCAGTACTTC TRBJ2-7 . . TRBV19
CASRATGGDTQYF TGTGCCAGCAGAGCGACAGGCGGTGATACGCAGTATTTT TRBJ2-3 . . TRBV27
CASSPLEGRLNTEAFF TGCGCCAGCAGCCCGCTAGAGGGCAGGCTAAACACTGAAGCTTTCTTT TRBJ1-1 . . TRBV5-1
CASTGFDYGYTF TGTGCCAGCACCGGGTTTGACTATGGCTACACCTTC TRBJ1-2 . . TRBV5-4
CASSESGGGKLFF TGTGCCAGCAGTGAATCTGGCGGCGGAAAACTGTTTTTT TRBJ1-4 few . TRBV2
CASGSGAYNEQFF TGTGCCAGCGGAAGCGGAGCCTACAATGAGCAGTTCTTC TRBJ2-1 many . TRBV5-8
CSVEPRTGRNTNYGYTF TGCAGCGTTGAACCTAGGACAGGAAGGAATACTAACTATGGCTACACCTTC TRBJ1-2 few TRBD1 TRBV29-1
CASSTGRTDSNYGYTF TGTGCCAGCAGCACCGGACGGACTGACTCCAACTATGGCTACACCTTC TRBJ1-2 . . TRBV5-4
CAIRPGQDNEKLFF TGTGCCATCAGGCCGGGACAGGATAATGAAAAACTGTTTTTT TRBJ1-4 . TRBD1 TRBV10-3
CASQSGGFDEQFF TGTGCCAGTCAGAGCGGGGGGTTTGATGAGCAGTTCTTC TRBJ2-1 . TRBD2 TRBV2
CASSLRQGPDTQYF TGTGCCAGCAGCTTAAGACAGGGTCCAGATACGCAGTATTTT TRBJ2-3 . TRBD1 TRBV7-6
CASSFLALQKYEQYF TGTGCCAGCAGCTTTCTGGCCCTCCAGAAATACGAGCAGTACTTC TRBJ2-7 . . TRBV5-6
CASSLPGLAGVEQFF TGTGCCAGCAGTCTCCCGGGCCTAGCGGGAGTTGAGCAGTTCTTC TRBJ2-1 . TRBD2 TRBV28
CASGGTVPLGAGANVLTF TGTGCCAGTGGCGGGACAGTCCCGCTGGGCGCTGGGGCCAACGTCCTGACTTTC TRBJ2-6 few . TRBV19
CASSEPQGASTEAFF TGTGCCAGCAGTGAACCTCAGGGGGCCAGCACTGAAGCTTTCTTT TRBJ1-1 . TRBD1 TRBV6-1
CASSSLGDRVGETQYF TGTGCCAGCAGTTCCTTAGGGGACAGGGTCGGGGAGACCCAGTACTTC TRBJ2-5 . TRBD1 TRBV5-6
CASSADFQTGELFF TGTGCCAGCAGTGCGGACTTTCAAACCGGGGAGCTGTTTTTT TRBJ2-2 few . TRBV2
CASSQTRGGAFF TGTGCCAGCAGCCAAACTCGGGGGGGAGCTTTCTTT TRBJ1-1 . . TRBV6-5
CASSYLNTGELFF TGTGCCAGCAGTTACCTTAACACCGGGGAGCTGTTTTTT TRBJ2-2 once . TRBV6-5
CASSLAAQGTGNTIYF TGTGCCAGCAGCTTAGCGGCACAGGGGACTGGAAACACCATATATTTT TRBJ1-3 once TRBD1 TRBV13
CASSSGLQGSRSQTGELFF TGCGCCAGCAGCTCGGGACTGCAGGGTTCTCGGTCTCAAACCGGGGAGCTGTTTTTT TRBJ2-2 once . TRBV5-1
CASSPPPLANYGYTF TGTGCCAGCTCACCACCGCCCTTAGCTAACTATGGCTACACCTTC TRBJ1-2 . . TRBV18
CASSVGQLNSPLHF TGTGCCAGCAGCGTAGGACAGCTGAATTCACCCCTCCACTTT TRBJ1-6 . . TRBV9